Below are 25 T cell receptor beta chains sequenced from a single sample in a study of T cells in Graves' hyperthyroidism and ophthalmopathy. The TCR beta CDR3 regions underwent amplification using RNA transcripts as the source. The HTBI primer set was used in a first-round RT-PCR of the TCR CDR3. Via MiXCR, TCRdb re-called the multiplex PCR reads, giving one row per CDR3 protein. The repertoire has 450,000 to 700,000 distinct CDR3 sequences, 40% to 55% of them found once; the top ten carry 15% to 20%. The sequencing sample was made of peripheral blood or thyroid tissue (not recorded which). These receptor sequences come from an adult woman with Graves' disease, either hyperthyroidism or ophthalmopathy (not recorded which).

The chain recombines TRBV2 with TRBJ2-1; 11 positions agree with TRBD2. V shed 4 bases, J shed 9 bases, and the junction held 11 bases outside the gene matches. Germline V gene sequence: CDR1 SNHLY, CDR2 FYNNEI. This CDR3 region has 16 residues. CDR3 coding DNA: TGTGCCAGCAGTGCTGGGCCTAGCGGGAGGAGGGGTGAGCAGTTCTTC. Its translation is CASSAGPSGRRGEQFF. The complete variable domain, with remaining parts taken from reference TRBV2 and TRBJ2-1, reads EPEVTQTPSHQVTQMGQEVILRCVPISNHLYFYWYRQILGQKVEFLVSFYNNEISEKSEIFDDQFSVERPDGSNFTLKIRSTKLEDSAMYFCASSAGPSGRRGEQFFGPGTRLTVL.

In its sample, this clonotype was seen many times. The V gene is TRBV20-1, the J gene TRBJ1-2, with a tentative D call TRBD1 (5 bases). The length of the CDR3 is 13 residues. Trimming pared 4 bases from V and 4 bases from J, leaving 13 bases between. The germline V gene has CDR1 DFQATT and CDR2 SNEGSKA (reference sequence). For the CDR3, the DNA is TGCAGTGCTACCCGTGGGGGGTTCTATGGCTACACCTTC. Its translation: CSATRGGFYGYTF.

Turning to this clonotype: Mismatch with germline at one junction end may stem from a read error. The rearrangement joins TRBV29-1 to TRBJ1-2, with a weak D call TRBD1 (5 bases). Germline loops: CDR1 SQVTM, CDR2 ANQGSEA. The CDR3 has 10 residues. The CDR3 is CAWGPGGYTF. The CDR3 region has the DNA TGTGCCTGGGGACCCGGCGGCTACACCTTC.

This chain joins TRBV11-2 and TRBJ1-6; D gene unclear. The CDR3 consists of 17 residues. V was clipped by 0 bases and J by 10 bases, with 19 bases between them. Germline CDR1 reads SGHAT; CDR2 reads FQNNGV. CDR3 in DNA: TGTGCCAGCAGCTTAGACTGGCCAGGACTGGGCAACTCACCCCTCCACTTT. It encodes CASSLDWPGLGNSPLHF.

The rearrangement links TRBV7-2 to TRBJ2-6; TRBD2 agrees at 9 bases. Trimming removed 1 base from V and 4 bases from J; junction bases left unmatched: 5. CDR1 and CDR2 (germline): SGHTA, FQGNSA. The CDR3 consists of 17 residues. This CDR3 reads CASSLVAGVAGANVLTF. CDR3 in DNA: TGTGCCAGCAGCTTAGTAGCGGGAGTGGCCGGGGCCAACGTCCTGACTTTC.

The chain couples TRBV7-8 to TRBJ2-7; TRBD1 agrees at 8 bases. The CDR3 covers 14 residues. Germline values: CDR1 SGHVS, CDR2 FQNEAQ. J was trimmed by 4 bases and V by 0 bases; bases with no gene match: 2. The CDR3 loop is CASSLATGEYEQYF. CDR3 in DNA: TGTGCCAGCAGCTTAGCGACAGGGGAATACGAGCAGTACTTC. Based on the CDR3 plus reference TRBV7-8 and TRBJ2-7, the full variable domain is GAGVSQSPRYKVAKRGQDVALRCDPISGHVSLFWYQQALGQGPEFLTYFQNEAQLDKSGLPSDRFFAERPEGSVSTLKIQRTQQEDSAVYLCASSLATGEYEQYFGPGTRLTVT.

This clonotype was counted at least ten times. The chain employs TRBV2 and TRBJ1-6; the match to TRBD1 covers 7 bases. The V gene's germline CDR1 is SNHLY and CDR2 FYNNEI. This CDR3 has 15 amino acids. V was clipped by 6 bases and J by 8 bases; unmatched bases: 10. CDR3 residues: CASSLQGIVHSPLHF. The DNA of the CDR3 is TGTGCCAGCAGCCTACAGGGGATCGTACATTCACCCCTCCACTTT.

This clonotype was detected a few times. The CDR3 here is CALEAETQYF. CDR3 nucleotide sequence: TGTGCCCTCGAGGCCGAGACCCAGTACTTC. The chain carries TRBV10-3 and TRBJ2-5; D remains ambiguous. This CDR3 is built from 10 residues. Germline values: CDR1 ENHRY, CDR2 SYGVKD. Trimming removed 11 bases at V and 5 bases at J, with 9 bases between.

The table lists this clonotype with many counts. The rearrangement joins TRBV11-2 to TRBJ1-2; D unresolved. CDR1 and CDR2 (germline): SGHAT, FQNNGV. The CDR3 runs to 15 residues. The V gene lost 0 bases and the J gene lost 3 bases, with 11 bases spanning the gap. The CDR3 DNA follows: TGTGCCAGCAGCTTAGATAGGGTCCCTTACTATGGCTACACCTTC. It yields the protein CASSLDRVPYYGYTF.

Note on this clonotype: A much larger clone differs from this one at a single base, so this may be a read error. The chain combines TRBV6-5 with TRBJ1-5; no clear D. The CDR3 runs 15 residues. CDR1 and CDR2 from the germline V gene are MNHEY and SVGAGI. The CDR3 loop reads CASIYSWAPAEPQHF. The CDR3 DNA sequence: TGTGCCAGCATTTACTCGTGGGCCCCTGCTGAGCCCCAGCATTTT.

This clonotype was seen a few times. The rearrangement links TRBV7-9 to TRBJ2-2; 14 nucleotides agree with TRBD2. The CDR3 is 16 residues long. Trimming took 11 bases from V and 7 from J; bases not matched to a gene: 12. The V gene's germline CDR1 is SEHNR and CDR2 FQNEAQ (reference sequence). CDR3 in amino acids: CAVPTGTSGSIGELFF. In DNA form, the CDR3 reads TGTGCCGTACCGACAGGGACTAGCGGGAGTATCGGGGAGCTGTTTTTT.

This clonotype has a count of ten or more. The chain joins TRBV20-1 to TRBJ2-7; 9 bases are shared with TRBD2. Germline V lookup: CDR1 DFQATT, CDR2 SNEGSKA (reference sequence). Trimming removed 4 bases from V and 7 bases from J; junction bases left unmatched: 5. The CDR3 is 12 amino acids. The CDR3 nucleotides read TGCAGTGCTATAGCGGGAGTATCGGAGCAGTACTTC. This encodes CSAIAGVSEQYF.

This clonotype occurred a few times. J is TRBJ1-6 and V is TRBV12-3 or TRBV12-4, with D perhaps TRBD1 (5 bases). V was shortened by 3 bases and J by 5 bases, with 11 bases between the two germline ends. The CDR3 spans 15 residues. In DNA, the CDR3 is TGTGCCAGCAGTTTCGAGGGGCTGCATAATTCACCCCTCCACTTT. This encodes CASSFEGLHNSPLHF.

This clonotype was seen repeatedly, ten times or more. This sequence joins TRBV5-5 and TRBJ2-7; D assignment may be TRBD1 or TRBD2 (7 bases each). Trimming cost V 3 bases and J 7 bases, with 17 bases left between them. This CDR3 is built from 14 residues. The germline V gene has CDR1 SGHKS and CDR2 YYEKEE (reference sequence). CDR3 nucleotides: TGTGCCAGCAGCTCTCAGGGGGGGCGGGAGGAGCAGTACTTC. Translating it yields CASSSQGGREEQYF.

The sample holds many counts of this clonotype. The rearrangement links TRBV5-8 to TRBJ2-6, with D uncertain. The germline V gene has CDR1 SGHTS and CDR2 YDEGEE. This CDR3 is 16 amino acids long. V was shortened by 0 bases and J by 0 bases, with 7 bases between the two germline ends. Here the CDR3 DNA reads TGTGCCAGCAGCTTGGCCGCCGCCTCTGGGGCCAACGTCCTGACTTTC. The encoded protein is CASSLAAASGANVLTF. Using reference TRBV5-8 and TRBJ2-6 for the parts outside the CDR3, the full variable domain is EAGVTQSPTHLIKTRGQQATLRCSPISGHTSVYWYQQALGLGLQFLLWYDEGEERNRGNFPPRFSGRQFPNYSSELNVNALELEDSALYLCASSLAAASGANVLTFGAGSRLTVL.

This sequence joins TRBV10-3 and TRBJ2-5; 11 bases line up with TRBD1. J gave up 3 bases and V 4 bases, and 7 bases lay outside the gene matches. The CDR3 length is 16 residues. CDR1 is ENHRY, CDR2 SYGVKD, per germline. The CDR3 spells CAISVGTGGSKETQYF. The DNA of the CDR3 is TGTGCCATCAGTGTAGGGACAGGGGGATCGAAAGAGACCCAGTACTTC.

Details on this clonotype: Possible read error: a much larger clone is one base away. This chain uses TRBV6-1 with TRBJ1-1; 8 bases align to TRBD1. CDR3 size: 17 residues. CDR1 MNHNS and CDR2 SASEGT come from the germline V gene. The CDR3 loop reads CAISEALHRGTNTEAFF. The CDR3 DNA reads TGTGCCATCAGTGAAGCTCTGCACAGGGGGACGAACACTGAAGCTTTCTTT.

This clonotype was counted at least ten times. The chain is built from TRBV20-1 and TRBJ1-6; D remains unclear. Germline V gives CDR1 DFQATT, CDR2 SNEGSKA (reference sequence). This CDR3 contains 16 residues. V was shortened by 3 bases and J by 5 bases, with 17 bases between the two germline ends. The CDR3 DNA reads TGCAGTGCTAGGATTAACGCCGTTGGGGATAATTCACCCCTCCACTTT. It encodes CSARINAVGDNSPLHF.

This clonotype was recorded at least ten times. This chain joins TRBV5-1 and TRBJ1-1; D is uncertain. Germline CDR1 reads SGHRS; CDR2 reads YFSETQ. The CDR3 runs to 14 residues. The germline V and J ends were trimmed by 4 bases and 2 bases, with 12 bases remaining between them. This chain's CDR3 is CASSREAGNTEAFF. In DNA, the CDR3 is TGCGCCAGCAGCAGGGAGGCCGGAAACACTGAAGCTTTCTTT.

Comments on this clonotype: The DNA is left out, because the CDR3 cannot be placed on it with certainty; the CDR3 is given as TCRdb lists it. The rearrangement joins TRBV12-3 or TRBV12-4 to TRBJ1-6; the listed D gene, TRBD1, was not tested against the DNA. The CDR3 adds up to 17 amino acids, both ends counted. CDR3 amino acids: CACSASAGTGGISPLHF.

This chain connects TRBV20-1 to TRBJ2-5, with 12 bases lining up with TRBD2. The ends lost 0 bases at V and 2 bases at J; junction bases unmatched: 4. The CDR3 extends over 16 amino acids. The germline gives CDR1 DFQATT, CDR2 SNEGSKA (reference sequence). Written as DNA, the CDR3 is TGCAGTGCTAGAGAGACTAGCGGGAGACGACAAGAGACCCAGTACTTC. Amino acids: CSARETSGRRQETQYF.

DNA for the CDR3: TGTGCCAGCAGCTCCACGCGCAATCAGCCCCAGCATTTT. It yields the protein CASSSTRNQPQHF. The rearrangement links TRBV6-5 to TRBJ1-5; no definite D call. Trimming cost V 6 bases and J 2 bases, with 8 bases left between them. Germline lookup yields CDR1 MNHEY and CDR2 SVGAGI. The CDR3 runs 13 residues.

This clonotype was seen ten or more times. The chain uses TRBV4-1 and TRBJ2-7; D gene unclear. V was trimmed by 1 base and J by 0 bases, leaving 16 bases between them. This CDR3 spans 17 amino acids. Per the germline V gene, CDR1 is MGHRA and CDR2 is YSYEKL. Written as DNA, the CDR3 is TGCGCCAGCAGCCAAGTTTCAAGTGGCGTCAGCTCCTACGAGCAGTACTTC. Its protein product is CASSQVSSGVSSYEQYF.

This clonotype was seen many times. This chain uses TRBV2 with TRBJ2-7; 7 bases are shared with TRBD2. V dropped 7 bases and J dropped 5; count of bases not matched to a gene: 11. The CDR3 has 14 amino acids. Germline values: CDR1 SNHLY, CDR2 FYNNEI. The CDR3 coding sequence is TGTGCCAGCACTCTTGGGGCGGGAGTCGACGAGCAGTACTTC. It codes for CASTLGAGVDEQYF. The full variable domain, its missing parts supplied by reference TRBV2 and TRBJ2-7, is EPEVTQTPSHQVTQMGQEVILRCVPISNHLYFYWYRQILGQKVEFLVSFYNNEISEKSEIFDDQFSVERPDGSNFTLKIRSTKLEDSAMYFCASTLGAGVDEQYFGPGTRLTVT.

On this clonotype: A read error may be the cause here, since a much bigger clone is one base away. The chain joins TRBV7-8 to TRBJ1-1; 11 bases are shared with TRBD1. The CDR3 contains 15 residues. The germline gives CDR1 SGHVS, CDR2 FQNEAQ. J lost 10 bases, V lost 4 bases, and 11 bases had no gene match. The CDR3 is CASSYRTGGFEGAFF. The CDR3 region has the DNA TGTGCCAGCAGCTACAGGACAGGGGGCTTCGAGGGAGCTTTCTTT.